This T cell receptor (beta chain) was identified during a study of OX40 agonist ivuxolimab in advanced cancers. Background on the whole study: The costimulatory receptor OX40 (CD134) was targeted by ivuxolimab, a fully human IgG2 agonistic monoclonal antibody. Intravenous ivuxolimab was administered to patients every 2 weeks at six dose levels: 0.01, 0.1, 0.3, 1.5, 3 and 10 mg/kg. Of the roughly 51 patients in dose escalation, about 19 had hepatocellular carcinoma, about 15 had melanoma, 9 had renal cell carcinoma and 9 had head and neck cancer. The dose-escalation cohort was roughly 83% male with a mean age of approximately 59 years, ranging from about 23 to 85. Patients were allowed to have had prior anti-PD-1, anti-PD-L1 or anti-CTLA-4 therapy, and 40% of the dose-escalation patients had been treated with checkpoint inhibitors. Three dose-escalation patients achieved partial responses, one with hepatocellular carcinoma and two with cutaneous melanoma. Peripheral TCRbeta sequencing was intended to test whether TCR sequence diversity was altered and clonal T-cell expansion was caused by ivuxolimab. The paper reports the monotherapy dose-escalation portion (N = 52 patients) of the phase I ivuxolimab trial.

Paper-wide results and their limitations: Antigen specificity was not determined for the clonally expanded peripheral T cells. At doses of 0.1 to 3.0 mg/kg, clonal expansion of both CD4+ and CD8+ T cells in blood was seen between baseline and week 6. In partial responders in the 0.1-3.0 mg/kg groups, normalized peripheral clonal expansion was found to be among the lowest, especially among CD8+ T cells. Low levels of normalized T-cell clonal expansion were also seen in some nonresponding patients. After ivuxolimab, expanded clones were on average more numerous among CD8+ T cells than among CD4+ T cells.

A remark on this clone: There is no known antigen for this receptor. Base qualities are not provided; no much larger clone lies one nucleotide away.

Genomic DNA was isolated from the sorted cells so that the TCRbeta CDR3 region could be sequenced. The immunoSEQ Assay was used for sequencing of TCRbeta CDR3 regions. TCRdb mirrors the immuneACCESS table, restricted to in-frame sequences. Some clones are absent from its copies; in checked studies, under half trace to an unresolved V gene, and the reason for the others is unknown. Counted in this sample were under 70,000 clones; 80% to 90% of them appeared once. The ten largest account for 1.3% to 1.5% of the sample. Germline trimming: 1 base from V, 5 bases from J; junction bases outside gene matches: 5. The CDR3 runs 16 amino acids, cysteine and phenylalanine included. Only CDR3 DNA remains: 48 bases, in frame from the first base. According to the germline V gene, CDR1 reads KGHSH and CDR2 reads LQKENI. Patients with a history of autoimmune disease or receiving systemic immunosuppression were excluded from the trial. In every dose cohort, peripheral blood was drawn for TCR sequencing at baseline, cycle 4 day 1, and cycle 7 day 1. The samples were drawn from a first-in-human, open-label, multicenter phase I dose-escalation trial of ivuxolimab. Adults with locally advanced or metastatic melanoma, renal cell carcinoma, hepatocellular carcinoma or head and neck squamous cell carcinoma were enrolled in the trial. Before TCR sequencing, CD4+ T cells and CD8+ T cells from peripheral blood were sorted into separate populations.

The sequence links TRBV18 to TRBJ2-1, and TRBD2 aligns with 10 junction nucleotides. The starting material was CD4+ or CD8+ T cells sorted from blood, obtained in a trial of the OX40 agonist ivuxolimab. This sequence originates from an adult with an advanced solid tumor such as melanoma, head and neck, liver or kidney cancer. The DNA sequence follows: TGTGCCAGCTCACCACTGTCTAGCGGGAGTCACAATGAGCAGTTCTTC. Its amino acids are CASSPLSSGSHNEQFF. Beyond the CDR3, the reference TRBV18 and TRBJ2-1 genes provide the residues; the full variable domain reads: NAGVMQNPRHLVRRRGQEARLRCSPMKGHSHVYWYRQLPEEGLKFMVYLQKENIIDESGMPKERFSAEFPKEGPSILRIQQVVRGDSAAYFCASSPLSSGSHNEQFFGPGTRLTVL.